This TCR beta chain stems from a study of T-cell reconstitution after alpha-beta-depleted transplantation in children. As it was prepared, the TCRbeta library received unique molecular identifiers. TCRdb re-called the PCR reads through MiXCR, storing one row per CDR3 protein. In the table there are around 600,000 distinct CDR3 sequences, about 23% of which are singletons. The study, taken as a whole, reports: It was reported that alpha-beta T cells came from several hundred expanded graft clones (about two months after transplant). Day-60 TCRbeta diversity that was high in some patients was derived from surviving recipient T cells and thymic progenitors.

The CDR3 is 13 amino acids. V shed 6 bases and J shed 4 bases, with 12 bases lying between them. This clonotype appeared many times. The antigen is not known. This material consisted of PBMCs, mostly from graft donor cells, taken 360 days after TCRalphabeta/CD19-depleted stem cell transplant. The J gene is TRBJ1-2, the V gene TRBV12-3 or TRBV12-4; no definite D call. This sequence originates from a boy under three years old who had a stem cell transplant for acute myeloid leukemia, so the T cells may come from the graft donor. The CDR3 loop is CASSHDGTYGYTF. In DNA, the CDR3 is TGTGCCAGCAGCCACGACGGCACCTATGGCTACACCTTC.